This T cell receptor (beta chain) was observed in a study of T cell repertoires in cytomegalovirus infection. Comment on this clonotype: Its antigen is as yet unknown.

Germline lookup yields CDR1 MGHRA and CDR2 YSYEKL. With 4 bases clipped from V and 1 base from J, the junction kept 6 bases outside the gene matches. The CDR3 is 15 residues long. TCRdb called the reads again in MiXCR, with one record for every CDR3 protein. The sample contains about 71,000 distinct CDR3 sequences, approximately 22% of which appear only once. The sample was CD8+ T cells from cultured PBMCs, taken from culture after CMV antigen stimulation. The TCR sequence derives from a human donor in good health (CMV status not recorded). Some clones in this sample may be carry-over from other donors' samples. The chain employs TRBV4-1 and TRBJ1-1, with 7 bases matching TRBD1. The CDR3 spells CASSPVGTANTEAFF. CDR3 in DNA: TGCGCCAGCAGCCCAGTTGGGACAGCGAACACTGAAGCTTTCTTT.